These 29 T cell receptor beta chains were all obtained from the same sample, sequenced in a study of blood T cell repertoires in COVID-19. TCRdb keeps only in-frame clones here, not all; method: immunoSEQ multiplex PCR. The sample contains 200,000 to 300,000 clones, about 87% of which appear only once. Specimen: PBMCs or T cells enriched from blood (not recorded which). These receptors came from a woman aged 30 to 39 with acute COVID-19.

The chain couples TRBV25-1 to TRBJ1-1; maybe TRBD1 (5 bases). The CDR3 has 17 residues. CDR1 is MGHDK, CDR2 SYGVNS, per germline. V lost 2 bases and J lost 1, with 17 bases in between. The CDR3 DNA reads TGTGCCAGCAGTGAACTTGGGCAGGGCTGGGGGAACACTGAAGCTTTCTTT. As protein: CASSELGQGWGNTEAFF.

CDR3 in DNA: TGCGCCAGCAGCTTGGATCGGGTCTCCCAGGGAGGCTACACCTTC. Translated: CASSLDRVSQGGYTF. This rearrangement joins TRBV5-1 to TRBJ1-2, with D perhaps TRBD1 (5 bases). This CDR3 comprises 15 residues. With 0 bases removed from V and 8 bases from J, the gap between germline ends came to 17 bases. Germline values: CDR1 SGHRS, CDR2 YFSETQ.

The genes are TRBV19 and TRBJ1-4; 10 bases agree with TRBD1. The CDR3 spans 14 residues. Trimming at V came to 5 bases and at J to 8 bases, leaving 5 bases not matched to a gene. CDR1 LNHDA and CDR2 SQIVND come from the germline V gene (reference sequence). This chain's CDR3 is CASSAGQGLEKLFF. The CDR3 DNA reads as TGTGCCAGTAGTGCGGGACAGGGGTTGGAAAAACTGTTTTTT. Full variable domain (remainder filled in from reference TRBV19 and TRBJ1-4): DGGITQSPKYLFRKEGQNVTLSCEQNLNHDAMYWYRQDPGQGLRLIYYSQIVNDFQKGDIAEGYSVSREKKESFPLTVTSAQKNPTAFYLCASSAGQGLEKLFFGSGTQLSVL.

The rearrangement joins TRBV10-2 to TRBJ2-2; tentative D call: TRBD1 (5 bases). CDR1 WSHSY and CDR2 SAAADI come from the germline V gene. The CDR3 length is 14 residues. Trimming cost V 6 bases and J 0 bases, with 8 bases left between them. The CDR3 DNA reads as TGCGCCAGCAGAGACAGAGCGAACACCGGGGAGCTGTTTTTT. Encoded protein: CASRDRANTGELFF.

This chain uses TRBV6-5 with TRBJ1-2; 11 nucleotides agree with TRBD1. Trimming at V came to 7 bases and at J to 4 bases, leaving 8 bases not matched to a gene. Germline-derived CDR1 and CDR2 are MNHEY and SVGAGI. The CDR3 sequence is 15 residues long. The CDR3 nucleotides are TGTGCCAGCAATTTCAGGGACAGGGGGGCCTATGGCTACACCTTC. This codes for CASNFRDRGAYGYTF.

The chain links TRBV7-9 to TRBJ1-1; D might be TRBD1 (5 bases). V lost 7 bases and J lost 3, with 18 bases in between. There are 15 residues in the CDR3. In germline, CDR1 is SEHNR, CDR2 FQNEAQ (reference sequence). The CDR3 DNA is TGTGCCAGCACAACCAGCCCGCGGGGCCACACTGAAGCTTTCTTT. It translates to CASTTSPRGHTEAFF. The full variable domain, rest sourced from reference TRBV7-9 and TRBJ1-1, is DTGVSQNPRHKITKRGQNVTFRCDPISEHNRLYWYRQTLGQGPEFLTYFQNEAQLEKSRLLSDRFSAERPKGSFSTLEIQRTEQGDSAMYLCASTTSPRGHTEAFFGQGTRLTVV.

The CDR3 protein is CASSIPPTPRGTEAFF. DNA of the CDR3: TGTGCCAGCAGTATCCCCCCGACCCCCCGCGGGACTGAAGCTTTCTTT. The chain couples TRBV28 to TRBJ1-1; D is ambiguous. Trimming removed 5 bases from V and 5 bases from J, with 21 bases in between. CDR3 length: 16 amino acids. Per germline, CDR1 MDHEN and CDR2 SYDVKM.

V usage is TRBV18 and J usage is TRBJ1-6; 7 positions agree with TRBD1. The CDR3 has 15 amino acids. With V trimmed by 3 bases and J by 10 bases, 9 bases remained unmatched. Germline CDR1 is KGHSH and CDR2 is LQKENI. The DNA for the CDR3 is TGTGCCAGCTCACCTTCCCGGGACAGAAACTCACCCCTCCACTTT. It is translated as CASSPSRDRNSPLHF.

The J gene is TRBJ2-7, the V gene TRBV2; 9 bases map to TRBD1. Per the germline V gene, CDR1 is SNHLY and CDR2 is FYNNEI. The CDR3 runs to 14 residues. The trim removed 7 bases at V and 8 bases at J, leaving 12 bases unmatched. The CDR3 sequence: CASISHRGRIKQYF. DNA of the CDR3: TGTGCCAGCATCAGCCACAGGGGGCGGATAAAGCAGTACTTC.

CDR3 region: CATKIGANSPLHF. The CDR3 region has the DNA TGCGCCACCAAGATAGGGGCTAATTCACCCCTCCACTTT. The chain recombines TRBV4-1 with TRBJ1-6, with a weak D call TRBD1 (5 bases). The CDR3 spans 13 residues. Trimming took 10 bases from V and 6 from J, leaving 13 bases between them. Germline V lookup: CDR1 MGHRA, CDR2 YSYEKL.

The J gene is TRBJ2-2, the V gene TRBV18; TRBD1 is a possible D gene (6 bases). The germline CDR1 and CDR2 sequences are KGHSH and LQKENI. Trimming removed 1 base at V and 7 bases at J, with 13 bases between. The CDR3 has 15 amino acids. This CDR3 is CASSPRQGGIGELFF. CDR3 DNA sequence: TGTGCCAGCTCACCACGACAAGGGGGAATCGGGGAGCTGTTTTTT.

This clone was counted a few times. V usage is TRBV7-2 and J usage is TRBJ2-5, with 11 nucleotides matching TRBD2. There are 15 residues in the CDR3. Germline V gene lookup returns CDR1 SGHTA and CDR2 FQGNSA. V shed 1 base, J shed 5 bases, and the junction held 3 bases outside the gene matches. CDR3 sequence: CASSLGVAGGETQYF. The CDR3 coding sequence is TGTGCCAGCAGCTTAGGGGTAGCGGGGGGGGAGACCCAGTACTTC.

The rearrangement links TRBV28 to TRBJ1-2, with D perhaps matching TRBD1 (5 bases). Per the germline V gene, CDR1 is MDHEN and CDR2 is SYDVKM. The CDR3 spans 13 residues. With 8 bases removed from V and 4 bases from J, the gap between germline ends came to 14 bases. The CDR3 loop is CASGGTSGYGYTF. The CDR3 DNA sequence: TGTGCCAGCGGGGGGACGTCGGGCTATGGCTACACCTTC.

The chain links TRBV6-5 to TRBJ2-7, with 7 bases fitting TRBD1. J lost 3 bases, V lost 4 bases, and 6 bases had no gene match. The CDR3 totals 14 residues. Germline V gene lookup returns CDR1 MNHEY and CDR2 SVGAGI. The CDR3 DNA is TGTGCCAGCAGTTCCTACAGGGGAGTCTACGAGCAGTACTTC. Its protein product is CASSSYRGVYEQYF.

Only one count was recorded for this clone. V is TRBV5-6 and J is TRBJ1-4; the match to TRBD1 covers 9 bases. The junction had 3 bases not matched to a gene; V was cut back by 4 bases and J by 5 bases. Germline V gene sequence: CDR1 SGHDT, CDR2 YYEEEE. This CDR3 is built from 14 residues. CDR3 DNA sequence: TGTGCCAGCAGCCTAACAGGGGGCAATGAAAAACTGTTTTTT. Translation gives CASSLTGGNEKLFF.

The V gene is TRBV12-3 or TRBV12-4, the J gene TRBJ2-7; D is perhaps TRBD2 (7 bases). Deletions cut 3 bases from V and 5 bases from J, with 11 bases between. The length of the CDR3 is 13 residues. The CDR3 DNA follows: TGTGCCAGCAGTTTGTCGGGGGGCAACGAGCAGTACTTC. Encoded protein: CASSLSGGNEQYF.

This clone showed up just a few times. DNA of the CDR3: TGTGCCAGCAGTTTAAATTGGGCAGCGAACACTGAAGCTTTCTTT. Encoded protein: CASSLNWAANTEAFF. The chain employs TRBV27 and TRBJ1-1; no clear D. Looked up from germline, CDR1 is MNHEY and CDR2 is SMNVEV (reference sequence). This CDR3 is built from 15 residues. The V gene lost 2 bases and the J gene lost 1 base, with 11 bases spanning the gap.

This chain connects TRBV5-1 to TRBJ2-1; 8 bases agree with TRBD2. Germline assignment: CDR1 SGHRS and CDR2 YFSETQ. After removal of 2 bases from V and 6 bases from J, the junction contained 7 bases not matched to a gene. The CDR3 length is 15 residues. Written as DNA, the CDR3 is TGCGCCAGCAGCTTAGCGGGACTAGTGGCCAATGAGCAGTTCTTC. Translation: CASSLAGLVANEQFF.

The rearrangement uses TRBV12-3 or TRBV12-4 and TRBJ2-7; TRBD1 might be the D (5 bases). V lost 10 bases and J lost 2, with 15 bases in between. The CDR3 is 13 amino acids. The CDR3 DNA follows: TGTGCCACCGCGACAGAAGTTACCTACGAGCAGTACTTC. Translated: CATATEVTYEQYF.

The J gene is TRBJ2-3, the V gene TRBV5-4; D not certain. Germline values: CDR1 SGHNT, CDR2 YYREEE (reference sequence). This CDR3 region has 15 residues. The germline V and J ends were trimmed by 2 bases and 2 bases, with 12 bases remaining between them. DNA of the CDR3: TGTGCCAGCAGCTTCAGCGTATTATCCACAGATACGCAGTATTTT. Protein product: CASSFSVLSTDTQYF.

The genes are TRBV7-8 and TRBJ2-3; D is perhaps TRBD1 (6 bases). V was shortened by 5 bases and J by 0 bases, with 21 bases between the two germline ends. The CDR3 is made up of 18 amino acids. Germline CDR1 SGHVS, CDR2 FQNEAQ. The CDR3 here is CASSRRVPRTDSTDTQYF. The CDR3 nucleotides are TGTGCCAGCAGCCGACGGGTACCCCGGACAGATAGCACAGATACGCAGTATTTT.

The genes are TRBV18 and TRBJ2-7; 7 bases map to TRBD1. CDR1 is KGHSH, CDR2 LQKENI, per germline. This CDR3 spans 14 amino acids. J was trimmed by 4 bases and V by 2 bases; bases with no gene match: 5. Here the CDR3 DNA reads TGTGCCAGCTCACCAGAAAGGGACAGTTACGAGCAGTACTTC. The encoded protein is CASSPERDSYEQYF. Full variable domain (rest looked up from reference TRBV18 and TRBJ2-7): NAGVMQNPRHLVRRRGQEARLRCSPMKGHSHVYWYRQLPEEGLKFMVYLQKENIIDESGMPKERFSAEFPKEGPSILRIQQVVRGDSAAYFCASSPERDSYEQYFGPGTRLTVT.

This clone showed up just a few times. The chain has TRBV23-1 and TRBJ1-5; 8 bases map to TRBD1. TRBV23-1 is filed as an ORF, its function uncertain. The trim removed 6 bases at V and 3 bases at J, leaving 10 bases unmatched. CDR3 length equals 16 residues. CDR3 nucleotide sequence: TGCGCCAGCAGGACCTCTGGGACAGGACCCAATCAGCCCCAGCATTTT. It encodes CASRTSGTGPNQPQHF.

This clone showed up just a few times. The rearrangement joins TRBV4-2 to TRBJ1-6, with D uncertain. This CDR3 region has 19 residues. The V end lost 0 bases, the J end lost 9 bases, and 24 bases lay between the germline ends. CDR1 is LGHNA, CDR2 YNFKEQ, per germline. In DNA, the CDR3 is TGTGCCAGCAGCCAAGATAGGAGGCTGGAGTTCTCTACGGGTTCACCCCTCCACTTT. Its protein is CASSQDRRLEFSTGSPLHF.

The rearrangement uses TRBV6-2 or TRBV6-3 and TRBJ1-2; no firm D call. In germline, CDR1 is MNHEY, CDR2 SVGEGT. This CDR3 spans 11 amino acids. V was clipped by 2 bases and J by 8 bases, with 6 bases between them. CDR3 sequence reads: CASSYDFGYTF. Written as DNA, the CDR3 is TGTGCCAGCAGTTACGACTTCGGCTACACCTTC.

The chain recombines TRBV6-2 or TRBV6-3 with TRBJ2-7; D call uncertain. The germline V gene encodes CDR1 MNHEY and CDR2 SVGEGT. With 3 bases removed from V and 5 bases from J, the gap between germline ends came to 8 bases. The CDR3 spans 12 residues. The CDR3 nucleotides are TGTGCCAGCAGTTATTATGACAACGAGCAGTACTTC. Its translation: CASSYYDNEQYF.

The chain uses TRBV7-2 and TRBJ2-2; D call uncertain. The CDR3 extends over 14 amino acids. V dropped 1 base and J dropped 4 bases, with 7 bases sitting between them. Germline V gene data show CDR1 as SGHTA and CDR2 as FQGNSA. The CDR3 DNA sequence: TGTGCCAGCAGCTTAGGGCTCGTCACCGGGGAGCTGTTTTTT. It specifies CASSLGLVTGELFF.

The rearrangement links TRBV19 to TRBJ1-1; no clear D gene. The CDR3 is made up of 14 amino acids. Trimming cost V 5 bases and J 1 base, with 11 bases left between them. CDR1 LNHDA and CDR2 SQIVND come from the germline V gene (reference sequence). CDR3 in DNA: TGTGCCAGTAGTCGGGTACGGGGGAACACTGAAGCTTTCTTT. Translation gives CASSRVRGNTEAFF.

The V call is TRBV29-1, the J call TRBJ1-2; D call uncertain. Between the trimmed V and J ends, which lost 4 bases and 7 bases, there was a span of 10 bases. CDR3 length: 11 amino acids. Germline CDR1 and CDR2: SQVTM and ANQGSEA. CDR3 DNA sequence: TGCAGCGTTGCCTGGGAGGGTGGCTACACCTTC. Translation gives CSVAWEGGYTF.